The rows below give T cell receptor beta chains drawn from one sample of a study of T cell responses to AZD1222 COVID-19 vaccine. Some clones are missing from TCRdb's copy, which holds only in-frame ones; the method was immunoSEQ multiplex PCR. Altogether about 260,000 clones are present, 85% to 95% being singletons, with the ten largest covering about 0.5%. This specimen was peripheral blood, taken on day 0 of AZD1222 vaccination. These receptors were obtained from an adult in good health. CDR3s include the opening cysteine and the closing phenylalanine or tryptophan. D genes are given only for firm matches. Not all rows give a size; the values are once, few, many and, for expanded clones, a class.

>TRBV7-2|TRBJ2-6|-|-
CASSAQYSGANVLTF
TGTGCCAGCAGCGCCCAATACTCTGGGGCCAACGTCCTGACTTTC
>TRBV5-6|TRBJ1-1|-|-
CASSLDPLRGPTEAFF
TGTGCCAGCAGCTTGGACCCCCTCCGGGGGCCAACTGAAGCTTTCTTT
>TRBV5-1|TRBJ2-7|-|TRBD2
CASSPGTSGSFPYEQYF
TGCGCCAGCAGCCCCGGGACTAGCGGGAGTTTTCCCTACGAGCAGTACTTC
>TRBV6-8|TRBJ1-2|-|-
CASSYFRQGPNYGYTF
TGTGCCAGCAGTTACTTCCGACAAGGACCGAACTATGGCTACACCTTC
>TRBV7-2|TRBJ2-1|-|TRBD1
CASSLRGGHSYNEQFF
TGTGCCAGCAGCTTACGAGGGGGCCATTCCTACAATGAGCAGTTCTTC
>TRBV25-1|TRBJ1-4|-|-
CASSQGVLGEKLFF
TGTGCCAGCAGTCAAGGGGTTCTAGGTGAAAAACTGTTTTTT
>TRBV7-9|TRBJ1-3|-|-
CASSLGDTIYF
TGTGCCAGCAGCTTAGGGGACACCATATATTTT
>TRBV3-1/TRBV3-2|TRBJ1-2|once|-
CASSNHGTGRDYGYTF
TGTGCCAGCAGCAACCATGGCACAGGGCGTGACTATGGCTACACCTTC
>TRBV5-1|TRBJ1-2|-|TRBD1
CASSLEAGGRYTF
TGCGCCAGCAGCTTGGAGGCAGGGGGTCGCTACACCTTC
>TRBV5-1|TRBJ2-5|-|TRBD2
CASSPPLAGKETQYF
TGCGCCAGCAGCCCACCGCTAGCGGGGAAAGAGACCCAGTACTTC
>TRBV3-1/TRBV3-2|TRBJ2-7|once|TRBD2
CASSQAQRDYEQYF
TGTGCCAGCAGCCAAGCCCAGCGGGACTACGAGCAGTACTTC
>TRBV3-1/TRBV3-2|TRBJ2-3|-|-
CASSLTEGTQYF
TGTGCCAGCAGCTTAACGGAGGGTACGCAGTATTTT
>TRBV12-3/TRBV12-4|TRBJ2-4|-|-
CASRGAGGIQYF
TGTGCCAGCAGGGGGGCCGGGGGCATTCAGTACTTC
>TRBV7-9|TRBJ1-1|-|-
CASTRDARGEAFF
TGTGCCAGCACCAGGGACGCCAGGGGTGAAGCTTTCTTT
>TRBV24-1|TRBJ2-3|-|-
CATSDPSHSTDTQYF
TGTGCCACCAGTGACCCGAGCCACAGCACAGATACGCAGTATTTT
>TRBV7-2|TRBJ1-1|-|TRBD1
CASSLGGGYGEAFF
TGTGCCAGCAGCTTGGGAGGGGGCTATGGTGAAGCTTTCTTT
>TRBV6-5|TRBJ1-4|-|-
CASSLRGKNEKLFF
TGTGCCAGCAGTTTGCGGGGGAAAAATGAAAAACTGTTTTTT
>TRBV28|TRBJ2-2|-|-
CASSPRGSDTGELFF
TGTGCCAGCAGCCCCAGGGGAAGTGACACCGGGGAGCTGTTTTTT
>TRBV19|TRBJ1-3|-|-
CASSTGTSGNTIYF
TGTGCCAGTAGTACCGGGACATCAGGAAACACCATATATTTT
>TRBV3-1/TRBV3-2|TRBJ2-7|-|TRBD1
CASSQAGTGPYEQYF
TGTGCCAGCAGCCAAGCAGGGACAGGGCCCTACGAGCAGTACTTC
>TRBV28|TRBJ2-7|-|-
CASSFGHLYEQYF
TGTGCCAGCAGTTTTGGACACCTCTACGAGCAGTACTTC
>TRBV7-8|TRBJ1-2|-|-
CASSPHMGLGYTF
TGTGCCAGCAGCCCGCATATGGGGTTGGGCTACACCTTC
>TRBV6-1|TRBJ1-6|-|-
CASSERAINSPLHF
TGTGCCAGCAGTGAAAGGGCTATTAATTCACCCCTCCACTTT
>TRBV28|TRBJ2-7|-|-
CASSPLGGAYEQYF
TGTGCCAGCAGCCCCCTGGGGGGAGCCTACGAGCAGTACTTC